This passage covers 4 T cell receptor beta chains from one sample sequenced in a study of cytomegalovirus exposure and HLA in healthy donors. 13 Jbeta primers and 60 Vbeta primers were used for the PCR. TCRdb's table, derived via immunoSEQ multiplex PCR, lists solely in-frame clones and lacks some. This sample's clone table lists 100,000 to 150,000 clones. Source material: PBMCs. All receptors derive from a woman aged 40 to 55 in good health and CMV-seropositive.

The CDR3 sequence is CSARDQRYLYF. CDR3 coding DNA: TGCAGTGCTAGAGATCAACGGTATCTGTACTTC. V is TRBV20-1 and J is TRBJ2-5; D is ambiguous. Deletions cut 0 bases from V and 13 bases from J, with 12 bases between. The CDR3 is made up of 11 amino acids. Germline CDR1 reads DFQATT; CDR2 reads SNEGSKA (reference sequence).

The rearrangement uses TRBV4-3 and TRBJ2-1; 10 nucleotides match TRBD2. Germline-derived CDR1 and CDR2 are LGHNA and YSLEER. This CDR3 is 15 amino acids long. J gave up 4 bases and V 0 bases, and 0 bases lay outside the gene matches. The CDR3 region has the DNA TGCGCCAGCAGCCAAGAGACTAGCGGGTACAATGAGCAGTTCTTC. Translated: CASSQETSGYNEQFF.

CDR3 coding DNA: TGTGCCAGCAGCTCACTTACCCTTGGAGGGATGGGGACCGGGGAGCTGTTTTTT. It codes for CASSSLTLGGMGTGELFF. The V gene is TRBV7-3, the J gene TRBJ2-2; TRBD2 is a possible D gene (6 bases). The CDR3 is 18 amino acids. Per the germline V gene, CDR1 is SGHTA and CDR2 is FQGTGA. With 4 bases removed from V and 5 bases from J, the gap between germline ends came to 23 bases.

V usage is TRBV10-1 and J usage is TRBJ2-5, with D hard to call. The CDR3 sequence is 14 residues long. The germline gives CDR1 WNHNN, CDR2 SYGVQD (reference sequence). Trimming took off 4 bases at V and 2 bases at J, with 11 bases between the two ends. The CDR3 DNA reads as TGCGCCAGCAGTGCGATAGATTCGCAAGAGACCCAGTACTTC. It specifies CASSAIDSQETQYF.